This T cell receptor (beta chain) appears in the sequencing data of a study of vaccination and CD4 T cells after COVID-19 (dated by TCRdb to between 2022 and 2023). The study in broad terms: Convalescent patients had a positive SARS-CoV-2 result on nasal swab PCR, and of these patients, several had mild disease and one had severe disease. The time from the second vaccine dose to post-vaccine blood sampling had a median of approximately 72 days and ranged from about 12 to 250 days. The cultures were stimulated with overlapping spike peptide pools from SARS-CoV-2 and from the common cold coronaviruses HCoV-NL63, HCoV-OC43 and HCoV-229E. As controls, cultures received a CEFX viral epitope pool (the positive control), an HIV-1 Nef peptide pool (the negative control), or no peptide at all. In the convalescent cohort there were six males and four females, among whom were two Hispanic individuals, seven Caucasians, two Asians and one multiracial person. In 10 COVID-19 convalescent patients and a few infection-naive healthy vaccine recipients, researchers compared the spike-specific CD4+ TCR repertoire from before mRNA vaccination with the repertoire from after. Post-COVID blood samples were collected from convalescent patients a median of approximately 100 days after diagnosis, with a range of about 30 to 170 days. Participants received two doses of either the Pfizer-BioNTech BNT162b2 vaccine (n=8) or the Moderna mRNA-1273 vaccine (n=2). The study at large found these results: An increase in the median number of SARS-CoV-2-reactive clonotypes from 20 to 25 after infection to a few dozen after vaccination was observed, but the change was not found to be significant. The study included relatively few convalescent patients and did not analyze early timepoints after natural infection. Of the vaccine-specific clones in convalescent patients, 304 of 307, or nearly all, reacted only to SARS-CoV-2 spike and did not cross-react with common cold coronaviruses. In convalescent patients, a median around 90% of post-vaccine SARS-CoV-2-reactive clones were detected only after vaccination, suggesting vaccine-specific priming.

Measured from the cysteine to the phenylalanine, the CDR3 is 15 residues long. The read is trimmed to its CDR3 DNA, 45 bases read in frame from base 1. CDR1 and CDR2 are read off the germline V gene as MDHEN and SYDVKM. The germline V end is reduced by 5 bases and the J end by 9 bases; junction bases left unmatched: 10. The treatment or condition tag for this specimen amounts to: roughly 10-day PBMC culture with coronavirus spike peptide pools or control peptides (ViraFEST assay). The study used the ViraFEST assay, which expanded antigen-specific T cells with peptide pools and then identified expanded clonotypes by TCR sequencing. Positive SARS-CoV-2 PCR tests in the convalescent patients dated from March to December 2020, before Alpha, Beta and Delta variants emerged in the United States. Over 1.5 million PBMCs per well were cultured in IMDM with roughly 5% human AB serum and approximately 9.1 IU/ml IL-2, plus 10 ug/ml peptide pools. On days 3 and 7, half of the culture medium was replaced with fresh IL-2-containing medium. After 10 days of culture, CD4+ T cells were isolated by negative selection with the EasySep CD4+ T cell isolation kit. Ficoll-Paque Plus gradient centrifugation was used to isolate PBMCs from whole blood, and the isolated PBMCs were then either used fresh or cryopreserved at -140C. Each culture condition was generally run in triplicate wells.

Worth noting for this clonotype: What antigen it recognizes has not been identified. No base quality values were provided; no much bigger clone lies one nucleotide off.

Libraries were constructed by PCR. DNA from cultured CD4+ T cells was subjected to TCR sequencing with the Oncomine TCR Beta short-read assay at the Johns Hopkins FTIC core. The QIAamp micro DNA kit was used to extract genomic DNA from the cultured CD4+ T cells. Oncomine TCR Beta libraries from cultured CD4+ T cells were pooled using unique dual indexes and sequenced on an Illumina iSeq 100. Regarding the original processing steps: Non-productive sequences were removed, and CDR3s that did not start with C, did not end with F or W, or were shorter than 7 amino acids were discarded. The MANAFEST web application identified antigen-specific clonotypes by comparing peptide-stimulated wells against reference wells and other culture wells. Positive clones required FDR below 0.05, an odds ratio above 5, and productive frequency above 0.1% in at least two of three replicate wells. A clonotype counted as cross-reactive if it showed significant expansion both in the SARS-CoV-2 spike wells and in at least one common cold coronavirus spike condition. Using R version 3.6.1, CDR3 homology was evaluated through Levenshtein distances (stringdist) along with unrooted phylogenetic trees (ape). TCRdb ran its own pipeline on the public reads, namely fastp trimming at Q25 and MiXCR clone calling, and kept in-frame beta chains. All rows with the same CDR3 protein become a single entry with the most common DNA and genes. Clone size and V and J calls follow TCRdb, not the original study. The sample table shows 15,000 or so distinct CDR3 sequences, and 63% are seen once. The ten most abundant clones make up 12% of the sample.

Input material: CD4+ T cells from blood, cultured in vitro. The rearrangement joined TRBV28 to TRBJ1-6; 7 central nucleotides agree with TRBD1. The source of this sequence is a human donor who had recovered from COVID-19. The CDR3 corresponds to CASSPQQGFGSPLHF. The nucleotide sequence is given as TGTGCCAGCAGTCCTCAACAGGGGTTTGGTTCACCCCTCCACTTT. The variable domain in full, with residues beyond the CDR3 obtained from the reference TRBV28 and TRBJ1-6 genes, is DVKVTQSSRYLVKRTGEKVFLECVQDMDHENMFWYRQDPGLGLRLIYFSYDVKMKEKGDIPEGYSVSREKKERFSLILESASTNQTSMYLCASSPQQGFGSPLHFGNGTRLTVT.